One and the same sample provided the 30 T cell receptor beta chains below, sequenced in a study of blood T cells in healthy people across ages. Through a sample-barcoded 5' primer and a J-beta primer mix, a second PCR was run for about 6 to 12 cycles. TCRdb ran MiXCR on the 5' RACE reads and lists one entry per CDR3 protein. The table lists around 690,000 distinct CDR3 sequences, approximately 59% of them singletons. Sequencing was carried out using blood. The source of these receptors is a man in his sixties in good health.

The chain has TRBV12-3 or TRBV12-4 and TRBJ1-2; D unresolved. The CDR3 is 12 amino acids. The V gene lost 3 bases and the J gene lost 3 bases, with 5 bases spanning the gap. The CDR3, as DNA: TGTGCCAGCAGTTTCCGGGACTATGGCTACACCTTC. It specifies CASSFRDYGYTF.

The CDR3 is CASRALNQETQFF. Here the CDR3 DNA reads TGTGCCAGCAGGGCACTGAACCAAGAGACCCAGTTCTTC. The chain is built from TRBV6-1 and TRBJ2-5, with D hard to call. With the DNA end fitting TRBJ2-1 better, the J assignment may be wrong. The CDR3 totals 13 residues. Germline CDR1 is MNHNS and CDR2 is SASEGT.

The chain has TRBV6-5 and TRBJ2-4, with D tentatively TRBD1 (6 bases). TRBJ2-7 explains the end of the DNA better; the J call may be wrong. The CDR3 runs 15 residues. In germline, CDR1 is MNHEY, CDR2 SVGAGI. The CDR3 DNA reads as TGTGCCAGCAGTCGCCCCGGGACACTAGCCTACGAGCAGTACTTC. Translating it yields CASSRPGTLAYEQYF.

In its sample, this clonotype was seen once. The rearrangement uses TRBV2 and TRBJ2-7, with 7 bases matching TRBD1. The length of the CDR3 is 13 residues. The V gene end was trimmed by 7 bases and the J gene end by 6 bases; junction bases not matched to a gene: 9. The germline gives CDR1 SNHLY, CDR2 FYNNEI. The CDR3 here is CASMRNRGSEQYF. For the CDR3, the DNA is TGTGCCAGCATGAGGAACAGGGGTTCCGAGCAGTACTTC. The full variable domain, rest sourced from reference TRBV2 and TRBJ2-7, is EPEVTQTPSHQVTQMGQEVILRCVPISNHLYFYWYRQILGQKVEFLVSFYNNEISEKSEIFDDQFSVERPDGSNFTLKIRSTKLEDSAMYFCASMRNRGSEQYFGPGTRLTVT.

This clonotype has just a few counts. The chain recombines TRBV7-9 with TRBJ2-4, with 8 bases identical to TRBD1. V lost 3 bases, J lost 13 bases, and 8 bases stayed unmatched. The CDR3 is 13 amino acids. Germline V gene data show CDR1 as SEHNR and CDR2 as FQNEAQ (reference sequence). CDR3 amino acids: CASSFGTGNQQYF. For the CDR3, the DNA is TGTGCCAGCAGCTTCGGGACAGGCAATCAGCAGTACTTC. The full variable domain, its missing parts supplied by reference TRBV7-9 and TRBJ2-4, is DTGVSQNPRHKITKRGQNVTFRCDPISEHNRLYWYRQTLGQGPEFLTYFQNEAQLEKSRLLSDRFSAERPKGSFSTLEIQRTEQGDSAMYLCASSFGTGNQQYFGAGTRLSVL.

The rearrangement uses TRBV6-2 or TRBV6-3 and TRBJ1-5, with 9 bases identical to TRBD1. Germline CDR1 and CDR2: MNHEY and SVGEGT. J lost 7 bases, V lost 2 bases, and 6 bases had no gene match. The CDR3 spans 15 residues. The CDR3 reads CASSYRRTGEQPQHF. The CDR3 DNA sequence: TGTGCCAGCAGTTACCGCAGGACAGGGGAGCAGCCCCAGCATTTT.

In this sample, this clonotype turned up a few times. V is TRBV7-8 and J is TRBJ2-7, with a weak D call TRBD2 (7 bases). The J call is doubtful: the DNA matches TRBJ2-5 better. The CDR3 sequence is 15 residues long. Germline CDR1 is SGHVS and CDR2 is FQNEAQ. In nucleotides, the CDR3 is TGTGCCAGCAGCTTAGTCGGGGGGCGCACGGAGACCCAGTACTTC. Encoded protein: CASSLVGGRTETQYF.

This clonotype was found once. The V call is TRBV20-1, the J call TRBJ1-4, with D perhaps matching TRBD1 (5 bases). This CDR3 region has 13 residues. Germline-derived CDR1 and CDR2 are DFQATT and SNEGSKA (reference sequence). V shed 5 bases and J shed 0 bases, with 7 bases lying between them. Here the CDR3 DNA reads TGCAGTGCTCCGGGACCAACTAATGAAAAACTGTTTTTT. It encodes CSAPGPTNEKLFF.

A single count supports this clonotype. This chain uses TRBV9 with TRBJ2-6, with D maybe TRBD2 (5 bases). This CDR3 region has 16 residues. Trimming stripped 7 bases from V and 1 base from J, with 15 bases between. CDR1 is SGDLS and CDR2 is YYNGEE in the germline V gene. CDR3 DNA: TGTGCCAGCGGCGGGCGGTCGGTATCTGGGGCCAACGTCCTGACTTTC. This encodes CASGGRSVSGANVLTF.

The rearrangement uses TRBV7-9 and TRBJ2-7, with D maybe TRBD1 (5 bases). Trimming left V 3 bases short and J 9 bases short, with 12 bases between. Germline lookup yields CDR1 SEHNR and CDR2 FQNEAQ (reference sequence). The CDR3 spans 12 residues. The CDR3 here is CASSFGQGRQYF. The CDR3 DNA reads as TGTGCCAGCAGCTTTGGGCAGGGCAGGCAGTACTTC.

V usage is TRBV4-1 and J usage is TRBJ2-1; D is unclear. The J call could be wrong; TRBJ2-7 is a better fit for the DNA end. Germline CDR1 reads MGHRA; CDR2 reads YSYEKL. This CDR3 has 14 amino acids. CDR3 in DNA: TGCGCCAGCAGTCCCTCGGGTAACTACAATGAGCAGTACTTC. It codes for CASSPSGNYNEQYF.

This clonotype has a handful of counts. This sequence joins TRBV12-3 or TRBV12-4 and TRBJ2-7; D perhaps matches TRBD1 (6 bases). This CDR3 has 15 residues. V was pared by 6 bases and J by 2 bases, with 17 bases between. The CDR3 here is CASSKTNRVPYEQYF. The CDR3 DNA sequence: TGTGCCAGCAGCAAAACAAACAGGGTCCCCTACGAGCAGTACTTC.

In its sample, this clonotype was seen once. J is TRBJ2-3 and V is TRBV6-6; the D gene is possibly TRBD1 (6 bases). Trimming pared 7 bases from V and 5 bases from J, leaving 13 bases between. The CDR3 length is 13 residues. CDR1 and CDR2 (germline): MNHNY, SVGAGI (reference sequence). The CDR3 reads CASTPRGGDTQYF. CDR3 nucleotide sequence: TGTGCCAGCACGCCCAGAGGGGGAGATACGCAGTATTTT.

J is TRBJ1-6 and V is TRBV6-6; maybe TRBD1 (5 bases). This CDR3 contains 16 residues. V gave up 0 bases and J gave up 4 bases, with 10 bases separating them. From germline, CDR1 is MNHNY and CDR2 SVGAGI (reference sequence). DNA for the CDR3: TGTGCCAGCAGTTACTCAGGGGCAGTATATAATTCACCCCTCCACTTT. Translating gives CASSYSGAVYNSPLHF.

The chain uses TRBV20-1 and TRBJ2-4, with D hard to call. This CDR3 contains 14 residues. Germline V gene lookup returns CDR1 DFQATT and CDR2 SNEGSKA (reference sequence). The V and J ends lost 5 bases and 0 bases respectively, with 11 bases between them. CDR3 in DNA: TGCAGTGCTCGTAGCACTACAGCCAAAAACATTCAGTACTTC. It translates to CSARSTTAKNIQYF.

The V and J genes are TRBV14 and TRBJ2-5; 11 bases agree with TRBD2. The CDR3 sequence is 16 residues long. V gave up 2 bases and J gave up 7 bases; unmatched junction bases: 9. Germline CDR1 SGHDN, CDR2 FVKESK. CDR3 nucleotides: TGTGCCAGCAGCCAACTAGCGGGGGGATATAAGAGGACCCAGTACTTC. This encodes CASSQLAGGYKRTQYF.

This clonotype has only a few counts. The V call is TRBV12-3 or TRBV12-4, the J call TRBJ2-7; the match to TRBD2 covers 13 bases. The CDR3 runs 15 residues. Losses at the gene ends were 6 bases for V and 7 bases for J; bases not matched to a gene: 9. CDR3 coding DNA: TGTGCCAGCAGCCCTCGACTAGCGGGGGGAGAGGAGCAGTACTTC. It encodes CASSPRLAGGEEQYF.

The chain has TRBV5-1 and TRBJ2-4; D is possibly TRBD1 (6 bases). The germline CDR1 and CDR2 sequences are SGHRS and YFSETQ. The V end was cut by 4 bases, the J end by 4 bases, with 12 bases between. The CDR3 contains 14 residues. The CDR3 loop reads CASSVGTKKNIQYF. CDR3 DNA sequence: TGCGCCAGCAGCGTTGGGACAAAGAAAAACATTCAGTACTTC. Full variable domain (rest looked up from reference TRBV5-1 and TRBJ2-4): KAGVTQTPRYLIKTRGQQVTLSCSPISGHRSVSWYQQTPGQGLQFLFEYFSETQRNKGNFPGRFSGRQFSNSRSEMNVSTLELGDSALYLCASSVGTKKNIQYFGAGTRLSVL.

Details on this clonotype: At one of its ends the junction is not consistent with the germline gene, which may arise from a read error. This chain links TRBV5-1 with TRBJ2-1, with D perhaps matching TRBD1 (5 bases). The CDR3 extends over 16 amino acids. Germline V lookup: CDR1 SGHRS, CDR2 YFSETQ. CDR3 residues: CASAIGRTPSYHEQFF. The CDR3 DNA reads TGCGCCAGCGCCATCGGGCGGACACCTTCCTACCATGAGCAGTTCTTC.

The gene calls are TRBV5-1 and TRBJ1-2; D unclear. This CDR3 is 15 amino acids long. Germline CDR1 is SGHRS and CDR2 is YFSETQ. The V and J ends lost 4 bases and 7 bases respectively, with 20 bases between them. CDR3 amino acids: CASSPGGPGEAGYTF. The CDR3 DNA sequence: TGCGCCAGCAGCCCCGGAGGGCCAGGTGAAGCTGGCTACACCTTC.

This chain connects TRBV29-1 to TRBJ2-5, with D perhaps matching TRBD2 (7 bases). Deletions cut 0 bases from V and 4 bases from J, with 12 bases between. The CDR3 length is 14 residues. From germline, CDR1 is SQVTM and CDR2 ANQGSEA. The CDR3 loop reads CSVEDWGGGETQYF. CDR3 bases: TGCAGCGTTGAAGATTGGGGGGGCGGAGAGACCCAGTACTTC.

The chain recombines TRBV2 with TRBJ1-1; 8 nucleotides match TRBD1. V dropped 4 bases and J dropped 4; count of bases not matched to a gene: 5. The germline CDR1 and CDR2 sequences are SNHLY and FYNNEI. The CDR3 length is 14 residues. The CDR3 loop is CASSAQGEATEAFF. The CDR3 nucleotides read TGTGCCAGCAGTGCACAGGGGGAGGCCACTGAAGCTTTCTTT.

The V call is TRBV6-1, the J call TRBJ1-2; 8 bases fit TRBD1. The CDR3 spans 13 residues. The germline gives CDR1 MNHNS, CDR2 SASEGT. J was trimmed by 8 bases and V by 6 bases; bases with no gene match: 8. CDR3 amino acids: CASSARGLEGYTF. CDR3 coding DNA: TGTGCCAGCAGCGCCAGGGGGCTAGAGGGCTACACCTTC.

The rearrangement links TRBV20-1 to TRBJ2-3; TRBD1 might be the D (6 bases). With 3 bases removed from V and 6 bases from J, the gap between germline ends came to 10 bases. The CDR3 has 12 amino acids. CDR1 and CDR2 (germline): DFQATT, SNEGSKA (reference sequence). This CDR3 reads CSASPTGDTQYF. CDR3 in DNA: TGCAGTGCTAGTCCTACAGGGGATACGCAGTATTTT.

The chain links TRBV4-1 to TRBJ2-5, with D tentatively TRBD2 (7 bases). The CDR3 is 15 amino acids. CDR1 is MGHRA, CDR2 YSYEKL, per germline. The V end lost 0 bases, the J end lost 5 bases, and 13 bases lay between the germline ends. Here the CDR3 DNA reads TGCGCCAGCAGCCAAGAGCCAGGGGAGGGGGAGACCCAGTACTTC. It codes for CASSQEPGEGETQYF.

V usage is TRBV5-1 and J usage is TRBJ2-7; a weak D match, TRBD2 (7 bases). From germline, CDR1 is SGHRS and CDR2 YFSETQ. This CDR3 has 14 amino acids. Trimming cost V 6 bases and J 5 bases, with 18 bases left between them. As DNA, the CDR3 is TGCGCCAGCACCCGCGGGGGCCCGGAAAACGAGCAGTACTTC. Translated: CASTRGGPENEQYF.

The genes are TRBV18 and TRBJ2-5; D is possibly TRBD1 (7 bases). V lost 3 bases and J lost 11, with 22 bases in between. Germline V CDR1 and CDR2: KGHSH, LQKENI. The CDR3 runs 15 residues. CDR3 loop: CASSPSTGRDNEQYF. CDR3 bases: TGTGCCAGCTCACCCTCGACAGGGCGGGACAATGAGCAGTACTTC.

The rearrangement uses TRBV3-1 and TRBJ2-5; 7 nucleotides align to TRBD1. The germline gives CDR1 LGHDT, CDR2 YNNKEL (reference sequence). The CDR3 sequence is 15 residues long. Germline trimming cut 0 bases from V and 2 bases from J; bases unmatched to any gene: 3. The CDR3 region has the DNA TGTGCCAGCAGCCAAGACGACAGGGAGCAAGAGACCCAGTACTTC. It codes for CASSQDDREQETQYF.

DNA of the CDR3: TGCAGCGAACCTGGTCGTGGGCGGGACAGGTGGCCTACCGGGGAGCTGTTTTTT. Translating gives CSEPGRGRDRWPTGELFF. This sequence joins TRBV29-1 and TRBJ2-2; the match to TRBD1 covers 8 bases. CDR3 size: 18 residues. Looked up from germline, CDR1 is SQVTM and CDR2 is ANQGSEA. After removal of 7 bases from V and 5 bases from J, the junction contained 21 bases not matched to a gene.

This clonotype was found once. The V call is TRBV9, the J call TRBJ2-1; 8 nucleotides align to TRBD1. Germline V gene lookup returns CDR1 SGDLS and CDR2 YYNGEE. The CDR3 covers 15 residues. V was clipped by 4 bases and J by 5 bases; unmatched bases: 8. In DNA, the CDR3 is TGTGCCAGCAGCCCTCGGACAGGGATAAACAATGAGCAGTTCTTC. The encoded protein is CASSPRTGINNEQFF.